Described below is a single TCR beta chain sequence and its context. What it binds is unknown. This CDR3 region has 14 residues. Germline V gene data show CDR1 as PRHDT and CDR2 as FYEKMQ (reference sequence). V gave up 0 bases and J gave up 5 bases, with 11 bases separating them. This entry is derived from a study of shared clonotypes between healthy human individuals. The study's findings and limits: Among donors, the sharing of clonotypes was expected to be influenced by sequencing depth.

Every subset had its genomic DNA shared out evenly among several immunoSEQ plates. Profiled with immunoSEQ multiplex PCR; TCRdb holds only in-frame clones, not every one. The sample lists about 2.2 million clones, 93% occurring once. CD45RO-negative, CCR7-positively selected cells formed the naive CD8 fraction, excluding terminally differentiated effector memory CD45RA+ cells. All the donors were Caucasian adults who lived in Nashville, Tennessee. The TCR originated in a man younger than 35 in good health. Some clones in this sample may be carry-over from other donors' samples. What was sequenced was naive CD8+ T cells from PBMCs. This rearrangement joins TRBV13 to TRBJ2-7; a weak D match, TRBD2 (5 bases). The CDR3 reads CASSLGGGADEQYF. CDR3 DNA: TGTGCCAGCAGCTTAGGCGGCGGAGCGGACGAGCAGTACTTC.